This TCR beta chain was obtained from a study of glioma-infiltrating T cells. Study-wide findings and caveats: Above-expected tissue-blood divergence occurred in all gliomas, most in low-grade ones.

V gave up 3 bases and J gave up 4 bases, with 14 bases separating them. The CDR3 is 15 amino acids. Notes on this clonotype: Its antigen is not known.

The iRepertoire nested amplicon-rescue multiplex PCR amplified TCR alpha and beta CDR3s from RNA. In TCRdb, the multiplex PCR reads were re-called with MiXCR into one record per CDR3 protein. The sample includes around 170,000 distinct CDR3 sequences, more than 35% seen only once; the top ten take around 4.9%. The sequenced sample was glioma tissue, nonneoplastic brain tissue, or PBMCs (not recorded which). This TCR was sampled from a human donor with low-grade glioma or glioblastoma, undergoing nonglioma brain surgery, or in good health (not recorded which). V gene TRBV12-3 or TRBV12-4 combines with J gene TRBJ2-3; D uncertain. The CDR3 bases are TGTGCCAGCAGTTTGGGCCTGCCCCCGGCAGATACGCAGTATTTT. It is translated as CASSLGLPPADTQYF.